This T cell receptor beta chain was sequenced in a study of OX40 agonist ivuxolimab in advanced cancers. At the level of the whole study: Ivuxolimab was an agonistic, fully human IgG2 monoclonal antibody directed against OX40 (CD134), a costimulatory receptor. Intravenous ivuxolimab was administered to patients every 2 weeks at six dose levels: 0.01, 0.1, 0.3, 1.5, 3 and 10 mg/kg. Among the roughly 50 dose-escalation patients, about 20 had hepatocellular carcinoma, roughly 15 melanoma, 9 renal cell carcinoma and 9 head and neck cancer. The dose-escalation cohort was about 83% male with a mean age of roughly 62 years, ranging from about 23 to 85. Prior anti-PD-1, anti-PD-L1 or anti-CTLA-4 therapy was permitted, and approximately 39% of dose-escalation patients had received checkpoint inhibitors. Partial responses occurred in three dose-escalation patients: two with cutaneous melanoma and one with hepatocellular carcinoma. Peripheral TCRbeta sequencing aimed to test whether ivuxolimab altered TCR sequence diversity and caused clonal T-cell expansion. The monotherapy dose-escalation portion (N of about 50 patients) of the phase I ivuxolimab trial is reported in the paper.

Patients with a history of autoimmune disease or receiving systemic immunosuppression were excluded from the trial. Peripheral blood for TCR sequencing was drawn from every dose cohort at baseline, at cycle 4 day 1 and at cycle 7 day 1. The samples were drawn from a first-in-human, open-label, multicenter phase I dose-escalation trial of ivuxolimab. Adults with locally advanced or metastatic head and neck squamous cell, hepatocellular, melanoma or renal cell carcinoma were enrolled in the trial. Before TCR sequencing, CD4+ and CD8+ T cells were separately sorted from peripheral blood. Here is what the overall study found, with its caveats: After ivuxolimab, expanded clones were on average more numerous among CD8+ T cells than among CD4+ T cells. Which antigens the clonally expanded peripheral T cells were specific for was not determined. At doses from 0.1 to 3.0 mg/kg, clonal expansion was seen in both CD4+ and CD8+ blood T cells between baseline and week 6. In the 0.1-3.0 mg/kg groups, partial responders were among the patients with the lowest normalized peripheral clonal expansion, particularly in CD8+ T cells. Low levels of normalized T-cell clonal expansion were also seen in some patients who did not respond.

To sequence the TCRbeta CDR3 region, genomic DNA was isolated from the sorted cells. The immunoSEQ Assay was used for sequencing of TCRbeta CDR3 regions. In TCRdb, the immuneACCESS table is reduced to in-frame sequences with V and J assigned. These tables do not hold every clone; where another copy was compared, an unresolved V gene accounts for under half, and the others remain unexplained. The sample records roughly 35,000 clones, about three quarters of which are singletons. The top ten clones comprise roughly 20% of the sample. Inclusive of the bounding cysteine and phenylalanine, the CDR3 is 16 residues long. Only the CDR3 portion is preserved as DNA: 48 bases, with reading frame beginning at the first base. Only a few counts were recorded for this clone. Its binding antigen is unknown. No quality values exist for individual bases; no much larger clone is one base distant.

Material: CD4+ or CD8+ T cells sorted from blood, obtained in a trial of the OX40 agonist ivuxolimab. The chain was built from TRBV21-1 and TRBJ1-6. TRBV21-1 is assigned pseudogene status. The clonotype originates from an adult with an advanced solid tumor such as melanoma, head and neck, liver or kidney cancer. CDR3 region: CAPRWRAVSYNSPLHF. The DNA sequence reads TGTGCCCCCCGATGGAGGGCCGTGTCCTATAATTCACCCCTCCACTTT.